This T cell receptor (beta chain) emerged from a study of blood T cells in healthy people across ages. Germline assignment: CDR1 SGHTA and CDR2 FQGNSA. CDR3 size: 16 residues. The V end lost 2 bases, the J end lost 5 bases, and 18 bases lay between the germline ends. This clonotype was counted a few times. Alongside a J-beta primer mix, a sample-barcoded 5' primer served in a second PCR lasting about 7 to 11 cycles. TCRdb reprocessed the 5' RACE reads via MiXCR and lists one record per CDR3 protein. The sample lists 600,000 to 800,000 distinct CDR3 sequences, about 21% occurring once. The rearrangement uses TRBV7-2 and TRBJ2-5; D possibly corresponds to TRBD2 (6 bases). Sequenced material: blood. This sequence was found in a man between 65 and 85 years old in good health. CDR3 in DNA: TGTGCCAGCAGCTTACAAGGTCGGGAGAACGGGGAGACCCAGTACTTC. Residues: CASSLQGRENGETQYF.